These 14 T cell receptor beta chains were sequenced from one sample in a study of T cells in tumors after PD-1 blockade. This table comes from immunoSEQ multiplex PCR, and its TCRdb copy is limited to in-frame clones, with some not included. The sample lists under 40,000 clones, 73% occurring once. The specimen was PBMCs, collected after anti-PD-1 treatment. These TCRs come from a human donor with basal cell carcinoma.

V is TRBV11-3 and J is TRBJ1-2; D perhaps matches TRBD1 (6 bases). Per the germline V gene, CDR1 is SGHNT and CDR2 is YENEEA. V was clipped by 6 bases and J by 8 bases, with 16 bases between them. The CDR3 sequence is 13 residues long. DNA of the CDR3: TGTGCCAGCAGTTTGGACAGTGTCGCAGGCTACACCTTC. This codes for CASSLDSVAGYTF.

This chain uses TRBV11-3 with TRBJ2-7; D is unclear. This CDR3 region has 17 residues. Trimming took off 0 bases at V and 3 bases at J, with 18 bases between the two ends. The germline CDR1 and CDR2 sequences are SGHNT and YENEEA. The CDR3 here is CASSLEFWTRKHYEQYF. The CDR3 bases are TGTGCCAGCAGCTTAGAATTCTGGACCCGAAAACACTACGAGCAGTACTTC.

This clone was seen at least ten times. CDR3 residues: CASLGTGDEAFF. CDR3 DNA: TGCGCCAGCTTGGGGACAGGGGATGAAGCTTTCTTT. The rearrangement joins TRBV5-1 to TRBJ1-1, with 10 bases lining up with TRBD1. CDR3 length: 12 residues. Germline V gene data show CDR1 as SGHRS and CDR2 as YFSETQ. V trimming: 7 bases; J trimming: 7 bases; junction bases outside the gene matches: 4.

Of note for this clone: A read error may account for a junction end that differs from germline. The rearrangement uses TRBV12-3 or TRBV12-4 and TRBJ1-4; D remains unclear. The CDR3 sequence is 13 residues long. CDR3 coding DNA: TGTGCCAGCAGGGGTGGAACTTATGAAAAACTGTTTTTT. Its protein is CASRGGTYEKLFF.

J is TRBJ2-3 and V is TRBV24-1, with D perhaps matching TRBD1 (6 bases). The CDR3 extends over 18 amino acids. The germline V gene encodes CDR1 KGHDR and CDR2 SFDVKD. V lost 3 bases, J lost 1 base, and 19 bases lay in between. In DNA, the CDR3 is TGTGCCACCAGTGATACAGGGACGCCCGAAAGGGGCACAGATACGCAGTATTTT. Amino acids: CATSDTGTPERGTDTQYF.

The V call is TRBV28, the J call TRBJ2-5; 8 nucleotides match TRBD2. CDR1 and CDR2 from the germline V gene are MDHEN and SYDVKM. CDR3 size: 14 residues. With 5 bases clipped from V and 4 bases from J, the junction kept 6 bases outside the gene matches. The CDR3 DNA reads as TGTGCCAGCAGTCTTCGGGGGGGGAGAGAGACCCAGTACTTC. It codes for CASSLRGGRETQYF. Full variable domain (remainder filled in from reference TRBV28 and TRBJ2-5): DVKVTQSSRYLVKRTGEKVFLECVQDMDHENMFWYRQDPGLGLRLIYFSYDVKMKEKGDIPEGYSVSREKKERFSLILESASTNQTSMYLCASSLRGGRETQYFGPGTRLLVL.

The V gene is TRBV27, the J gene TRBJ1-2, with D hard to call. From germline, CDR1 is MNHEY and CDR2 SMNVEV (reference sequence). The CDR3 length is 14 residues. Trimming cost V 2 bases and J 2 bases, with 9 bases left between them. CDR3 in amino acids: CASSLNPLNYGYTF. The CDR3 DNA sequence: TGTGCCAGCAGTTTAAATCCCTTAAACTATGGCTACACCTTC.

J is TRBJ1-4 and V is TRBV27; 10 nucleotides agree with TRBD1. CDR3 length: 13 residues. Germline values: CDR1 MNHEY, CDR2 SMNVEV (reference sequence). After removal of 10 bases from V and 13 bases from J, the junction contained 12 bases not matched to a gene. This chain's CDR3 is CATSRQGAGGLFF. For the CDR3, the DNA is TGTGCCACCTCCCGACAGGGGGCAGGAGGACTGTTTTTT.

This clone has more than one count but fewer than ten. The rearrangement uses TRBV5-1 and TRBJ1-5; 7 bases align to TRBD1. Trimming at V came to 3 bases and at J to 2 bases, leaving 2 bases not matched to a gene. Per germline, CDR1 SGHRS and CDR2 YFSETQ. The CDR3 sequence is 14 residues long. In nucleotides, the CDR3 is TGCGCCAGCAGCTACACAGGGGGCAATCAGCCCCAGCATTTT. Amino acid sequence: CASSYTGGNQPQHF.

The V and J genes are TRBV4-1 and TRBJ1-3, with 9 bases fitting TRBD1. The length of the CDR3 is 17 residues. Germline trimming cut 4 bases from V and 4 bases from J; bases unmatched to any gene: 11. CDR1 and CDR2 (germline): MGHRA, YSYEKL. The CDR3 region is CASSPGTQGALGNTIYF. CDR3 nucleotide sequence: TGCGCCAGCAGCCCAGGGACACAGGGGGCGCTAGGAAACACCATATATTTT.

The genes are TRBV18 and TRBJ2-3; the match to TRBD2 covers 11 bases. The CDR3 is 16 amino acids. After removal of 2 bases from V and 6 bases from J, the junction contained 7 bases not matched to a gene. In germline, CDR1 is KGHSH, CDR2 LQKENI. In nucleotides, the CDR3 is TGTGCCAGCTCACCATCCGCTAGCGGGGGGCCGGATACGCAGTATTTT. Encoded protein: CASSPSASGGPDTQYF.

This CDR3 is CASAGPEDEKLFF. The CDR3 bases are TGTGCCAGCGCGGGGCCTGAGGACGAAAAACTGTTTTTT. V is TRBV2 and J is TRBJ1-4; tentatively, D is TRBD1 (5 bases). V dropped 8 bases and J dropped 8 bases, with 15 bases sitting between them. This CDR3 comprises 13 residues. The germline CDR1 and CDR2 sequences are SNHLY and FYNNEI.

This clone occurred once. One end of the junction does not line up with germline, which may come from a read error. The rearrangement uses TRBV6-2 or TRBV6-3 and TRBJ1-6, with 9 positions matching TRBD1. Germline lookup yields CDR1 MNHEY and CDR2 SVGEGT. The CDR3 extends over 15 amino acids. The CDR3, as DNA: TGTTCCAGCAGTCGACGACAGGGGGTGGATTCACCCCTCCACTTT. It is translated as CSSSRRQGVDSPLHF.

By sample fraction, this clone is medium-sized. This chain's CDR3 is CASSLGVNQPQHF. Written as DNA, the CDR3 is TGTGCCAGCAGCTTAGGCGTCAATCAGCCCCAGCATTTT. V gene TRBV7-6 combines with J gene TRBJ1-5, with D hard to call. Trimming cost V 1 base and J 3 bases, with 4 bases left between them. Germline CDR1 SGHVS, CDR2 FNYEAQ. The CDR3 consists of 13 residues. The full variable domain, completed using reference TRBV7-6 and TRBJ1-5, is GAGVSQSPRYKVTKRGQDVALRCDPISGHVSLYWYRQALGQGPEFLTYFNYEAQQDKSGLPNDRFSAERPEGSISTLTIQRTEQRDSAMYRCASSLGVNQPQHFGDGTRLSIL.